This TCR beta chain is drawn from a study of blood T cell repertoires in COVID-19. Background on the study: Samples came from the United States, Italy and Spain, spanning acute and convalescent COVID-19. Sources were T cells, B-cell-depleted T cells, or PBMCs; the material itself was cDNA or gDNA.

V gave up 5 bases and J gave up 4 bases, with 16 bases separating them. The CDR3 has 15 residues. Per germline, CDR1 MNHEY and CDR2 SVGEGT. Original analysis: Nucleated cell number was recorded as an estimate derived from reference gene primer amplification. Sequencing used immunoSEQ multiplex PCR; TCRdb keeps in-frame clones, though not all of them. That table furnishes V, J and clone size, whereas the DNA furnished D and trimming. This table holds over 90,000 clones, roughly 80% found once. Sequencing was performed on peripheral blood. The TCR sequence derives from a man in his fifties or sixties with acute or convalescent COVID-19. The rearrangement uses TRBV6-2 or TRBV6-3 and TRBJ2-3; D may be TRBD2 (6 bases). The CDR3 sequence: CASSAGRLSPDTQYF. CDR3 DNA: TGTGCCAGCAGTGCGGGACGTCTTTCACCAGATACGCAGTATTTT.